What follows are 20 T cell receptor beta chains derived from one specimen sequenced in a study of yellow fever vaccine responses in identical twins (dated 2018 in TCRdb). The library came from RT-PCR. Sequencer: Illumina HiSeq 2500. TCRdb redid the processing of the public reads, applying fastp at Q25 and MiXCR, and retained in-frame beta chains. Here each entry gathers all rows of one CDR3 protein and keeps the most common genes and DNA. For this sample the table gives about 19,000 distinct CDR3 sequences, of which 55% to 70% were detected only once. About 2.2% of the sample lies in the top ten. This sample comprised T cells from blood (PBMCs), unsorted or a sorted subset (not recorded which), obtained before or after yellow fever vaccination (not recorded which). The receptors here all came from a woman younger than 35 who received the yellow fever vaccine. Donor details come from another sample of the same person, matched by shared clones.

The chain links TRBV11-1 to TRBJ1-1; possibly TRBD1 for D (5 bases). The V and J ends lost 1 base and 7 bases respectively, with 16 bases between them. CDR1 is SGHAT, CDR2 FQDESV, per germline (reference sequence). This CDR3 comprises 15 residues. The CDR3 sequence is CASSLEVGESREAFF. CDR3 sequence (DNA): TGTGCCAGCAGCTTAGAAGTGGGGGAAAGCCGTGAAGCTTTCTTT. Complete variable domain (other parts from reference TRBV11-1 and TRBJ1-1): EAEVAQSPRYKITEKSQAVAFWCDPISGHATLYWYRQILGQGPELLVQFQDESVVDDSQLPKDRFSAERLKGVDSTLKIQPAELGDSAMYLCASSLEVGESREAFFGQGTRLTVV.

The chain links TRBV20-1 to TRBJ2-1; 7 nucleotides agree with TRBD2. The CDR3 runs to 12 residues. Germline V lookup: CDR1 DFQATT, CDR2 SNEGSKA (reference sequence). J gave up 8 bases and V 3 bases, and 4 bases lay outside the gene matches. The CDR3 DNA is TGCAGTGCTAGGGGAGGGACCTATGAGCAGTTCTTC. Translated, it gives CSARGGTYEQFF.

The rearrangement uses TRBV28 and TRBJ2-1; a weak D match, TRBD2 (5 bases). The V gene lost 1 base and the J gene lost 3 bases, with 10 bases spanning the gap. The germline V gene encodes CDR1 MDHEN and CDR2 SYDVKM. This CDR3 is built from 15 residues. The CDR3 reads CASSLLRGIYNEQFF. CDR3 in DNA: TGTGCCAGCAGTTTATTAAGAGGGATCTACAATGAGCAGTTCTTC.

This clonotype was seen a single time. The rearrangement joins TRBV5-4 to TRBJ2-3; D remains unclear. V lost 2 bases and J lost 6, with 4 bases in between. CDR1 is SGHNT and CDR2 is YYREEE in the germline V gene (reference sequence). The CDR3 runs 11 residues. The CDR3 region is CASSFGDTQYF. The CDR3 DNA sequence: TGTGCCAGCAGCTTTGGGGATACGCAGTATTTT.

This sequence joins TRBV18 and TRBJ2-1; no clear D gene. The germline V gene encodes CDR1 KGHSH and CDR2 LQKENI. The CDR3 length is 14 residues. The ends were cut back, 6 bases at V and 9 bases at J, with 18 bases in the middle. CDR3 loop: CASSLQDRHIEQFF. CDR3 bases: TGTGCCAGCTCCCTCCAAGATAGACACATTGAGCAGTTCTTC.

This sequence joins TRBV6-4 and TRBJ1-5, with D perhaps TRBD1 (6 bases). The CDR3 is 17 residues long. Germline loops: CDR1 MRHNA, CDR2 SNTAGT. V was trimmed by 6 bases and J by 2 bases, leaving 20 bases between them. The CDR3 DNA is TGTGCCAGCAGGGACGGACAGCTACTTATAGGCAATCAGCCCCAGCATTTT. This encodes CASRDGQLLIGNQPQHF.

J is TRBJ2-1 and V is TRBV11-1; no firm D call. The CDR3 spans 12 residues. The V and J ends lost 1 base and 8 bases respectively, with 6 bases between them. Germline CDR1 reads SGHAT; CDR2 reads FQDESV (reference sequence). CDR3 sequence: CASSLGSDEQFF. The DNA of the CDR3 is TGTGCCAGCAGCTTAGGGTCCGATGAGCAGTTCTTC.

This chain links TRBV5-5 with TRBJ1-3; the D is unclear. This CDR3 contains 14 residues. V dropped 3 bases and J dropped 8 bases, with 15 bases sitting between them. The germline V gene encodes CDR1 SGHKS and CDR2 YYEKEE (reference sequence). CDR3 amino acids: CASSYTDVLDTIYF. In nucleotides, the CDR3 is TGTGCCAGCAGCTACACGGACGTGCTGGACACCATATATTTT. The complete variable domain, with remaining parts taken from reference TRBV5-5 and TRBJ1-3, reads DAGVTQSPTHLIKTRGQQVTLRCSPISGHKSVSWYQQVLGQGPQFIFQYYEKEERGRGNFPDRFSARQFPNYSSELNVNALLLGDSALYLCASSYTDVLDTIYFGEGSWLTVV.

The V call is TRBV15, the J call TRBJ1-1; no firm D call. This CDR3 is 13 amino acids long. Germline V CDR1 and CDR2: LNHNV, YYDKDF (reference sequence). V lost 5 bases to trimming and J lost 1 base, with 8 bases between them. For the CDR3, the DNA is TGTGCCACCAGCCCGGACGGGAACACTGAAGCTTTCTTT. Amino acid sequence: CATSPDGNTEAFF.

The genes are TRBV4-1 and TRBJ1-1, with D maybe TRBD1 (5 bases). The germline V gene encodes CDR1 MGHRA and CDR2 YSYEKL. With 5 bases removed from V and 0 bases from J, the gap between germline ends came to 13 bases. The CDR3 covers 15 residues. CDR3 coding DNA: TGCGCCAGCAGCAGGGGAGGGAGCCTGAACACTGAAGCTTTCTTT. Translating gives CASSRGGSLNTEAFF.

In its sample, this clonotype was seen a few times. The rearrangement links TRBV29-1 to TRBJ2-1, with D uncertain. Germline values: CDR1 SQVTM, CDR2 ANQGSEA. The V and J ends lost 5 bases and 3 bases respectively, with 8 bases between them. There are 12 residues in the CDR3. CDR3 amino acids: CSVLHVYNEQFF. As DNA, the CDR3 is TGCAGCGTTCTACACGTCTACAATGAGCAGTTCTTC.

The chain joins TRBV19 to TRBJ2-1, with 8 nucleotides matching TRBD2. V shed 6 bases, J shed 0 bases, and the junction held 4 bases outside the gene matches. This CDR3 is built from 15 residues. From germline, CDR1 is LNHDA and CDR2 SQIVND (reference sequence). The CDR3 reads CASSTGTSSYNEQFF. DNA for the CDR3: TGTGCCAGTAGCACCGGGACTAGCTCCTACAATGAGCAGTTCTTC.

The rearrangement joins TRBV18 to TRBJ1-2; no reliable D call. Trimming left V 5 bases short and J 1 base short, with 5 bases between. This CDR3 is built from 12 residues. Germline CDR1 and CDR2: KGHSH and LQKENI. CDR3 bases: TGTGCCAGCTCATATGATAACTATGGCTACACCTTC. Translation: CASSYDNYGYTF.

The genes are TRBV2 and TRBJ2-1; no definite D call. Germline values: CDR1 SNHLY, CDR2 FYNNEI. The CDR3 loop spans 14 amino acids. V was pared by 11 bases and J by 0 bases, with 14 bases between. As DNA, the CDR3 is TGTGCCGTCTCCCAGCGTAGCTCCTACAATGAGCAGTTCTTC. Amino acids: CAVSQRSSYNEQFF.

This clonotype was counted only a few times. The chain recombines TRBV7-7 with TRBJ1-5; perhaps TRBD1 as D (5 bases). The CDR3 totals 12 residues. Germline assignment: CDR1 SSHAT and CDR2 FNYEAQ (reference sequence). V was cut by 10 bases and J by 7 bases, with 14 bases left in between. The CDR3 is CATNLGDQPQHF. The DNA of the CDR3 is TGTGCCACCAATCTCGGGGACCAGCCCCAGCATTTT.

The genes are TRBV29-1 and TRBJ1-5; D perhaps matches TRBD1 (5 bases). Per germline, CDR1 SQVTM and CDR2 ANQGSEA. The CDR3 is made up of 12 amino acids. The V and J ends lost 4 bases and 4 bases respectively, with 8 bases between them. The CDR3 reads CSVGQNNQPQHF. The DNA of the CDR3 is TGCAGCGTTGGACAGAATAATCAGCCCCAGCATTTT.

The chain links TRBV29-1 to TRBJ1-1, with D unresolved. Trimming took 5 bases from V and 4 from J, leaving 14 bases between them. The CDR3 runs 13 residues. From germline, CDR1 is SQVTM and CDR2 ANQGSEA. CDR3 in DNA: TGCAGCGTTCAGTCGGGAAGTGGCACTGAAGCTTTCTTT. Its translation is CSVQSGSGTEAFF.

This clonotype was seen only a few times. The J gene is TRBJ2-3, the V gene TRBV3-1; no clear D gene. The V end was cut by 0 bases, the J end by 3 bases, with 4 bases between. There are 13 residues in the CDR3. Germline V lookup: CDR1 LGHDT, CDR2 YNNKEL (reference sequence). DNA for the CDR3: TGTGCCAGCAGCCAAGAGGAGACAGATACGCAGTATTTT. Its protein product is CASSQEETDTQYF.

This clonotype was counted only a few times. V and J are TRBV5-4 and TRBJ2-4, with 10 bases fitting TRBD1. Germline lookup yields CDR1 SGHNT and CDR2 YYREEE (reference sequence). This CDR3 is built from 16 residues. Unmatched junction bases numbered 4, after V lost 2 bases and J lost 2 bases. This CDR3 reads CASSFGTGVTKNIQYF. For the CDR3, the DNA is TGTGCCAGCAGCTTTGGGACAGGGGTGACCAAAAACATTCAGTACTTC.

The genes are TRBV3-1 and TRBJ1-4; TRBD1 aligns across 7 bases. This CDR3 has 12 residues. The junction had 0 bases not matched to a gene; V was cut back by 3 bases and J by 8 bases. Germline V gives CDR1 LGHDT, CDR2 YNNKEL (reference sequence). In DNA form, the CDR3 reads TGTGCCAGCAGCCAGACAGGGGAAAAACTGTTTTTT. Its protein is CASSQTGEKLFF.